The T cell receptor beta chain described here comes from a study of blood T cell repertoires in COVID-19. In the study overall: Nucleic acid was either cDNA or gDNA, and it came from T cells, B-cell-depleted T cells, or PBMCs.

Profiling relied on immunoSEQ multiplex PCR, and the TCRdb table lists in-frame clones only, not all of them. The sample includes roughly 200,000 clones, approximately 86% of them seen just once. The CDR3 has 17 residues. Trimming cost V 0 bases and J 6 bases, with 19 bases left between them. CDR1 and CDR2 (germline): SGHNT, YYREEE (reference sequence). The chain links TRBV5-4 to TRBJ2-1; tentative D call: TRBD2 (6 bases). The TCR was taken from a woman in her twenties or thirties who had recovered from COVID-19. Specimen: PBMCs or T cells enriched from blood (not recorded which). CDR3 DNA sequence: TGTGCCAGCAGCTTGGGTTCCGGGGGTTTATGGACCAATGAGCAGTTCTTC. The encoded protein is CASSLGSGGLWTNEQFF.